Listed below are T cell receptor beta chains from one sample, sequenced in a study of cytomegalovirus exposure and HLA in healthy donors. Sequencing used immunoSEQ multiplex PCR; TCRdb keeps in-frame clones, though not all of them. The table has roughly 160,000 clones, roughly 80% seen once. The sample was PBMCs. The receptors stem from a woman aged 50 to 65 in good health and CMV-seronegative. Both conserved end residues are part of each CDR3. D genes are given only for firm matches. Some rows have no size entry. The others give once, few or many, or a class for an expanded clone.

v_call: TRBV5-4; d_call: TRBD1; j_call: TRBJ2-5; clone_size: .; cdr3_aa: CASSKGQRTQETQYF; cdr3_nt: TGTGCCAGCAGCAAGGGACAGAGAACCCAAGAGACCCAGTACTTC
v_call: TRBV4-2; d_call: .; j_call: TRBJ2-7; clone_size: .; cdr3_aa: CASSLRAENSYEQYF; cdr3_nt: TGTGCCAGCAGCCTACGAGCGGAGAACTCCTACGAGCAGTACTTC
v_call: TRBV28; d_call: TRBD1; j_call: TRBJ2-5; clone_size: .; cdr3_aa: CASSPPRGQGEQYF; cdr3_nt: TGTGCCAGCAGCCCACCCCGGGGACAGGGGGAGCAGTACTTC
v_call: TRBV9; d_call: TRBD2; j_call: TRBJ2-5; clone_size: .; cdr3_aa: CASSVEAGEEETQYF; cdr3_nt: TGTGCCAGCAGCGTAGAAGCGGGAGAGGAAGAGACCCAGTACTTC
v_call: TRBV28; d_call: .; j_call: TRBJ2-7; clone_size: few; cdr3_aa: CASSPAGRGLYEQYF; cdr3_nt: TGTGCCAGCAGTCCCGCGGGGCGGGGGCTTTACGAGCAGTACTTC
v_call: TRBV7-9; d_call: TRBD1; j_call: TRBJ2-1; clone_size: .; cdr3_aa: CASSLRQGNEQFF; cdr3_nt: TGTGCCAGCAGCTTAAGACAGGGCAATGAGCAGTTCTTC
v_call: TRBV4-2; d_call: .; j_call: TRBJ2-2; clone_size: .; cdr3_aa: CASRRVSNTGELFF; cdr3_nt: TGTGCCAGCAGGCGAGTCTCGAACACCGGGGAGCTGTTTTTT
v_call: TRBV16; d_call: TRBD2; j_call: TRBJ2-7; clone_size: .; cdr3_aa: CASSGGVTREQYF; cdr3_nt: TGTGCCAGCAGCGGGGGGGTTACGCGAGAGCAGTACTTC
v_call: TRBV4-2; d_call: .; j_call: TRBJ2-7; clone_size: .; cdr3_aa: CASSREGEAYYEQYF; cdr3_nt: TGTGCCAGCAGCAGAGAGGGGGAAGCTTATTACGAGCAGTACTTC
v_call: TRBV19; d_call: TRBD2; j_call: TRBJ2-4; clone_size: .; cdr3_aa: CASSIVGTSGRWAKNIQYF; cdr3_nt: TGTGCCAGTAGTATAGTCGGGACTAGCGGGAGGTGGGCCAAAAACATTCAGTACTTC
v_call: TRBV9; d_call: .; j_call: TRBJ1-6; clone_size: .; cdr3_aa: CASSGEQGSNSPLHF; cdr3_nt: TGTGCCAGCAGCGGAGAACAGGGAAGCAATTCACCCCTCCACTTT
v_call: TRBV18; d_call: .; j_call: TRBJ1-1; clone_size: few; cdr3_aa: CASSPTANTEAFF; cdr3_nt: TGTGCCAGCTCACCGACAGCGAACACTGAAGCTTTCTTT
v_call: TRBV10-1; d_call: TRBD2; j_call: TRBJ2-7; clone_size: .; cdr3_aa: CASSEYGTSGRCPSYEQYF; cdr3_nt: TGCGCCAGCAGTGAGTATGGGACTAGCGGGAGGTGCCCTTCGTACGAGCAGTACTTC
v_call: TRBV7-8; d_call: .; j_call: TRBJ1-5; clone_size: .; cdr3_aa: CASSLGSQSRGPQHF; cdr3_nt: TGTGCCAGCAGCTTAGGGTCCCAGAGCCGCGGGCCCCAGCATTTT
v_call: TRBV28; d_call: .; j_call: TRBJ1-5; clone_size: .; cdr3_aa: CASSLQGGSNQPQHF; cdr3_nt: TGTGCCAGCAGTTTACAGGGTGGAAGCAATCAGCCCCAGCATTTT
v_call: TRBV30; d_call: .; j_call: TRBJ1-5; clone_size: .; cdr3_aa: CAWSDQWEQPQHF; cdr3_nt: TGTGCCTGGAGCGATCAGTGGGAGCAGCCCCAGCATTTT
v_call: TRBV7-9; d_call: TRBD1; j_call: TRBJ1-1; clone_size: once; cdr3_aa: CASSPRQGGPNTEAFF; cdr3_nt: TGTGCCAGCAGCCCGAGGCAGGGGGGACCGAACACTGAAGCTTTCTTT
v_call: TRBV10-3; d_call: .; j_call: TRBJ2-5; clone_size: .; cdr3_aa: CAIGGGGETQYF; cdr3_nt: TGTGCCATCGGGGGGGGCGGGGAGACCCAGTACTTC
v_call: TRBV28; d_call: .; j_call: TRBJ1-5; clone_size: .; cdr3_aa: CASSLLFAGLGRNQPQHF; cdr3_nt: TGTGCCAGCAGTTTACTATTTGCGGGGCTCGGGCGCAATCAGCCCCAGCATTTT
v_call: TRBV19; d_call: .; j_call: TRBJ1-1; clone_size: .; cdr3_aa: CASSGRWGDTEAFF; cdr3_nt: TGTGCCAGTAGCGGACGATGGGGCGACACTGAAGCTTTCTTT
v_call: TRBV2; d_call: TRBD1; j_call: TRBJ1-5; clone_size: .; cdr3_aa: CASSERQGNQPQHF; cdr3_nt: TGTGCCAGCAGTGAAAGACAGGGCAACCAGCCCCAGCATTTT
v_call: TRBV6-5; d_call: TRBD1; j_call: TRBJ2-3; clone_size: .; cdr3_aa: CASRGDRVIDTQYF; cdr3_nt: TGTGCCAGCAGGGGCGACAGGGTGATAGATACGCAGTATTTT
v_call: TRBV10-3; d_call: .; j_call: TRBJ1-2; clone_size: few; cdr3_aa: CAISEGQGSNYGYTF; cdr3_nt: TGTGCCATCAGTGAAGGGCAGGGGAGCAACTATGGCTACACCTTC
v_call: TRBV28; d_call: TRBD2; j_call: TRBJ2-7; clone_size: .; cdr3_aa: CATGTSGRSSEQYF; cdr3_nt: TGTGCCACCGGGACTAGCGGGAGAAGTAGCGAGCAGTACTTC
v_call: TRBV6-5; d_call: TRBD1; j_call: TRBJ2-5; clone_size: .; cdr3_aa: CATRGDRVFKETQYF; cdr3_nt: TGTGCCACCCGGGGGGACAGGGTTTTCAAAGAGACCCAGTACTTC
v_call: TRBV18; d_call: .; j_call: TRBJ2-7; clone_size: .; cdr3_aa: CASSPVSYEQYF; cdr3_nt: TGTGCCAGCTCCCCAGTTAGCTACGAGCAGTACTTC
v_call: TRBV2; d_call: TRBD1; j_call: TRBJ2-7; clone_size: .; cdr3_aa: CASRGDRLSSNEQYF; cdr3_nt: TGTGCCAGCAGGGGGGACAGACTTTCCTCCAACGAGCAGTACTTC